These T cell receptor beta chains were read from a single sample in a study of T cell repertoires in cytomegalovirus infection. In TCRdb, the reads were re-called with MiXCR into one record per CDR3 protein. The sample has about 240,000 distinct CDR3 sequences; roughly an eighth are singletons. Input material: PBMCs. Receptor source: a human donor in good health (CMV status not recorded). Some clones in this sample may be carry-over from other donors' samples. CDR3s include the opening cysteine and the closing phenylalanine or tryptophan. D genes are given only for firm matches. Size values are once, few and many counts, or a class for expanded clones, and some rows have none.

clone_size: many; d_call: .; j_call: TRBJ2-7; v_call: TRBV7-6; cdr3_aa: CASSPGGAGPTYEQYF; cdr3_nt: TGTGCCAGCAGCCCTGGGGGGGCGGGGCCAACCTACGAGCAGTACTTC
clone_size: many; d_call: TRBD2; j_call: TRBJ2-7; v_call: TRBV6-2/TRBV6-3; cdr3_aa: CASSYPSGLSYEQYF; cdr3_nt: TGTGCCAGCAGTTACCCTAGCGGCCTCTCCTACGAGCAGTACTTC
clone_size: .; d_call: TRBD2; j_call: TRBJ2-3; v_call: TRBV18; cdr3_aa: CASSPMGGDTDTQYF; cdr3_nt: TGTGCCAGCTCACCCATGGGAGGGGACACAGATACGCAGTATTTT
clone_size: many; d_call: TRBD1; j_call: TRBJ1-4; v_call: TRBV20-1; cdr3_aa: CSAHSGTGASNEKLFF; cdr3_nt: TGCAGTGCTCATTCCGGGACAGGCGCCTCTAATGAAAAACTGTTTTTT
clone_size: many; d_call: TRBD1; j_call: TRBJ2-7; v_call: TRBV7-2; cdr3_aa: CASSLVGQNTYEQYF; cdr3_nt: TGTGCCAGCAGCTTAGTGGGACAGAATACCTACGAGCAGTACTTC
clone_size: .; d_call: TRBD1; j_call: TRBJ2-3; v_call: TRBV29-1; cdr3_aa: CSVKRQGAPGDTQYF; cdr3_nt: TGCAGCGTGAAACGACAGGGAGCTCCCGGAGATACGCAGTATTTT
clone_size: many; d_call: TRBD1; j_call: TRBJ2-5; v_call: TRBV28; cdr3_aa: CASSLSWGQLYQETQYF; cdr3_nt: TGTGCCAGCAGTTTATCGTGGGGACAGCTGTACCAAGAGACCCAGTACTTC
clone_size: many; d_call: TRBD1; j_call: TRBJ2-1; v_call: TRBV6-6; cdr3_aa: CASSPPGDRGKEQFF; cdr3_nt: TGTGCCAGCAGTCCCCCAGGGGACAGGGGAAAAGAGCAGTTCTTC
clone_size: many; d_call: .; j_call: TRBJ2-3; v_call: TRBV15; cdr3_aa: CATTERGDTDTQYF; cdr3_nt: TGTGCCACCACCGAGAGGGGTGACACAGATACGCAGTATTTT
clone_size: few; d_call: .; j_call: TRBJ2-1; v_call: TRBV2; cdr3_aa: CASTLGGGGGGNEQFF; cdr3_nt: TGTGCCAGCACCCTTGGAGGCGGCGGAGGGGGGAATGAGCAGTTCTTC
clone_size: few; d_call: .; j_call: TRBJ1-2; v_call: TRBV2; cdr3_aa: CASSRWDGYTF; cdr3_nt: TGTGCCAGCAGCCGGTGGGACGGCTACACCTTC
clone_size: few; d_call: .; j_call: TRBJ1-4; v_call: TRBV6-5; cdr3_aa: CASSSRAINEKLFF; cdr3_nt: TGTGCCAGCAGTTCTAGAGCTATTAATGAAAAACTGTTTTTT
clone_size: many; d_call: .; j_call: TRBJ1-2; v_call: TRBV12-3/TRBV12-4; cdr3_aa: CASSLKGLPSGGYTF; cdr3_nt: TGTGCCAGCAGTTTAAAAGGGTTGCCGTCGGGGGGCTACACCTTC
clone_size: .; d_call: TRBD1; j_call: TRBJ2-3; v_call: TRBV5-1; cdr3_aa: CASSWRAGTGGAAGHTDTQYF; cdr3_nt: TGCGCCAGCAGCTGGCGAGCCGGGACAGGGGGCGCCGCTGGACACACAGATACGCAGTATTTT